The present T cell receptor beta chain was sequenced within a study of cytomegalovirus exposure and HLA in healthy donors. Across the study: About 80 million unique TCRs from HLA-typed donors were held in an early data release. Study observations and caveats: Several of the most significant clusters appeared linked to common viral pathogens, based on a later analysis.

Trimming removed 1 base from V and 0 bases from J; junction bases left unmatched: 4. The CDR3 sequence is 19 residues long. Germline CDR1 SGHAT, CDR2 FQNNGV. Of note for this clone: Its antigen is currently unknown.

Use of 60 Vbeta and 13 Jbeta primers characterized the PCR. The data were produced by immunoSEQ multiplex PCR, yet TCRdb's version contains in-frame clones alone and is incomplete. The repertoire holds about 160,000 clones, with roughly 89% as singletons. Sequencing was performed on PBMCs. The receptor was isolated from a woman under 40 in good health and CMV-seronegative. The rearrangement joins TRBV11-2 to TRBJ2-1; TRBD2 matches 15 bases. CDR3 coding DNA: TGTGCCAGCAGCTTAGCCGGACTAGCGGGGGGGAGCTCCTACAATGAGCAGTTCTTC. This encodes CASSLAGLAGGSSYNEQFF. The full variable domain, completed using reference TRBV11-2 and TRBJ2-1, is EAGVAQSPRYKIIEKRQSVAFWCNPISGHATLYWYQQILGQGPKLLIQFQNNGVVDDSQLPKDRFSAERLKGVDSTLKIQPAKLEDSAVYLCASSLAGLAGGSSYNEQFFGPGTRLTVL.